This T cell receptor beta chain was profiled in a study of patients and donors after allogeneic stem cell transplantation. TCRdb recomputed calls from the RT-PCR reads with MiXCR, one row per CDR3 protein. The data contain about 89,000 distinct CDR3 sequences, roughly 50% of them singletons. The V end was cut by 0 bases, the J end by 8 bases, with 11 bases between. From germline, CDR1 is MNHEY and CDR2 SVGAGI. CDR3 length: 14 residues. The TCR comes from a human donor who was either an allogeneic HSCT recipient or a stem cell or donor lymphocyte infusion donor (not recorded which). It is not recorded whose cells these are; they may come from a transplant donor. The chain is built from TRBV6-5 and TRBJ2-1; the D is unclear. Sequenced material: blood, either unsorted or a sorted T cell fraction (not recorded which). The CDR3 DNA reads TGTGCCAGCAGTTACTCGACACCCGAAGATGAGCAGTTCTTC. This sequence encodes CASSYSTPEDEQFF.